The 26 T cell receptor beta chains presented below share a single source sample, sequenced in a study of blood T cell repertoires in COVID-19. Only in-frame clones appear in the TCRdb table, and some are missing; sequencing was by immunoSEQ multiplex PCR. The sample lists around 320,000 clones, more than 85% occurring once. Sequenced: PBMCs or T cells enriched from blood (not recorded which). The receptors were gathered from a woman aged 30 to 39 who had been exposed to COVID-19.

V usage is TRBV3-1 (or the pseudogene TRBV3-2) and J usage is TRBJ1-2; D call uncertain. CDR1 LGHDT and CDR2 YNNKEL come from the germline V gene (reference sequence). This CDR3 region has 16 residues. Trimming removed 3 bases from V and 4 bases from J, with 18 bases in between. CDR3 loop: CASSQEGGRNLYGYTF. The DNA for the CDR3 is TGTGCCAGCAGCCAGGAAGGCGGGCGGAACCTCTATGGCTACACCTTC.

The chain uses TRBV27 and TRBJ1-6; TRBD1 is a possible D gene (5 bases). The germline CDR1 and CDR2 sequences are MNHEY and SMNVEV (reference sequence). The V end was cut by 3 bases, the J end by 7 bases, with 10 bases between. This CDR3 has 14 residues. CDR3: CASSFPGPNSPLHF. The CDR3 coding sequence is TGTGCCAGCAGTTTCCCAGGGCCAAATTCACCCCTCCACTTT.

The chain links TRBV5-1 to TRBJ1-4, with D maybe TRBD1 (6 bases). The ends were cut back, 4 bases at V and 3 bases at J, with 13 bases in the middle. CDR1 SGHRS and CDR2 YFSETQ come from the germline V gene. CDR3 size: 15 residues. The CDR3 DNA sequence: TGCGCCAGCAGCCCAGGGACAAGTGCTAATGAAAAACTGTTTTTT. This sequence encodes CASSPGTSANEKLFF.

The chain links TRBV6-5 to TRBJ2-3, with D possibly matching TRBD1 (5 bases). Trimming left V 8 bases short and J 5 bases short, with 17 bases between. CDR1 is MNHEY and CDR2 is SVGAGI in the germline V gene. This CDR3 contains 14 residues. The CDR3 bases are TGTGCCAGCTCAATGGGGCTAGTCAAAGATACGCAGTATTTT. This translates into CASSMGLVKDTQYF.

The V gene is TRBV9, the J gene TRBJ1-2, with a tentative D call TRBD1 (6 bases). The germline CDR1 and CDR2 sequences are SGDLS and YYNGEE. The ends were cut back, 0 bases at V and 8 bases at J, with 11 bases in the middle. The CDR3 length is 13 residues. The CDR3 region is CASSVGGGIGYTF. The CDR3 DNA follows: TGTGCCAGCAGCGTAGGAGGGGGTATAGGCTACACCTTC.

The chain employs TRBV6-4 and TRBJ2-1, with D tentatively TRBD1 (5 bases). Germline V lookup: CDR1 MRHNA, CDR2 SNTAGT. This CDR3 has 14 residues. Trimming took 4 bases from V and 2 from J, leaving 9 bases between them. The CDR3 DNA sequence: TGTGCCAGCAGTGCCTTAGGGGCCTACAATGAGCAGTTCTTC. Amino acid sequence: CASSALGAYNEQFF.

J is TRBJ2-5 and V is TRBV5-1; 7 bases are a match to TRBD1. This CDR3 region has 17 residues. Germline CDR1 is SGHRS and CDR2 is YFSETQ. With V trimmed by 7 bases and J by 5 bases, 20 bases remained unmatched. The CDR3 DNA follows: TGCGCCAGCCGAACGAACTCCCTCGACAGGGCGCGTGAGACCCAGTACTTC. Protein product: CASRTNSLDRARETQYF.

This chain's CDR3 is CASSFEGDQPQHF. CDR3 DNA: TGTGCCAGCAGCTTTGAAGGGGATCAGCCCCAGCATTTT. The chain couples TRBV7-9 to TRBJ1-5; tentatively, D is TRBD1 (5 bases). The length of the CDR3 is 13 residues. With 3 bases removed from V and 5 bases from J, the gap between germline ends came to 8 bases. Looked up from germline, CDR1 is SEHNR and CDR2 is FQNEAQ (reference sequence).

The chain has TRBV7-8 and TRBJ1-5; D possibly corresponds to TRBD1 (5 bases). V lost 4 bases, J lost 3 bases, and 16 bases lay in between. CDR3 length: 16 amino acids. CDR1 is SGHVS and CDR2 is FQNEAQ in the germline V gene. As DNA, the CDR3 is TGTGCCAGCAGCTCCCCTCATGACAGCCACAATCAGCCCCAGCATTTT. As protein: CASSSPHDSHNQPQHF.

This clone appeared a single time. The CDR3 loop reads CASSPRPLLDSGANVLTF. The CDR3, as DNA: TGTGCCAGCAGCCCGCGGCCTTTACTGGACTCTGGGGCCAACGTCCTGACTTTC. The rearrangement uses TRBV7-3 and TRBJ2-6; D not certain. This CDR3 is built from 18 residues. V lost 5 bases to trimming and J lost 0 bases, with 17 bases between them. Per the germline V gene, CDR1 is SGHTA and CDR2 is FQGTGA.

Points on this clone: Other DNA variants within this sample encode the same CDR3. The rearrangement joins TRBV6-5 to TRBJ1-2, with a tentative D call TRBD1 (6 bases). This CDR3 has 12 amino acids. V lost 2 bases and J lost 6, with 7 bases in between. Looked up from germline, CDR1 is MNHEY and CDR2 is SVGAGI. CDR3 DNA: TGTGCCAGCAGTTACAGGGGGAATGGCTACACCTTC. Protein: CASSYRGNGYTF.

CDR3 region: CASSTRTGVQHF. DNA of the CDR3: TGTGCCAGTAGTACGCGTACAGGGGTCCAGCATTTT. The chain has TRBV19 and TRBJ1-5, with 7 bases aligning to TRBD1. Germline loops: CDR1 LNHDA, CDR2 SQIVND (reference sequence). The V and J ends lost 4 bases and 12 bases, in that order; junction bases with no gene match: 6. The CDR3 has 12 residues.

V usage is TRBV19 and J usage is TRBJ1-5; D might be TRBD1 (6 bases). V was cut by 9 bases and J by 0 bases, with 24 bases left in between. The CDR3 consists of 18 residues. Germline V CDR1 and CDR2: LNHDA, SQIVND (reference sequence). CDR3 bases: TGTGCCAGGCCGCATCGCGGGGCGGGGGCGTTTAGCAATCAGCCCCAGCATTTT. Translated: CARPHRGAGAFSNQPQHF.

Concerning this clone: The sample carries other DNA sequences with the same CDR3. J is TRBJ2-1 and V is TRBV20-1; the match to TRBD2 covers 9 bases. The germline CDR1 and CDR2 sequences are DFQATT and SNEGSKA (reference sequence). V was pared by 6 bases and J by 5 bases, with 5 bases of the junction left unmatched. CDR3 length: 13 residues. The CDR3 sequence: CSASGLANNEQFF. The CDR3, as DNA: TGCAGTGCCAGTGGACTAGCGAACAATGAGCAGTTCTTC.

V gene TRBV5-1 combines with J gene TRBJ2-7; D is unresolved. The CDR3 sequence is 15 residues long. The germline V and J ends were trimmed by 0 bases and 8 bases, with 18 bases remaining between them. Germline CDR1 is SGHRS and CDR2 is YFSETQ. As DNA, the CDR3 is TGCGCCAGCAGCTTGGCGACAACATACGATTCTAAGCAGTACTTC. It specifies CASSLATTYDSKQYF.

The chain uses TRBV30 and TRBJ1-6; no clear D. V was clipped by 2 bases and J by 9 bases, with 11 bases between them. The CDR3 has 13 amino acids. CDR1 is GTSNPN and CDR2 is SVGIG in the germline V gene (reference sequence). The CDR3 here is CAWSRRGSSPLHF. The CDR3 nucleotides are TGTGCCTGGAGTCGGCGGGGTAGTTCACCCCTCCACTTT.

The genes are TRBV19 and TRBJ1-2, with D unclear. The V end lost 1 base, the J end lost 4 bases, and 16 bases lay between the germline ends. The CDR3 has 16 residues. Germline CDR1 and CDR2: LNHDA and SQIVND (reference sequence). CDR3 residues: CASSIAPKAGSYGYTF. The CDR3 nucleotides are TGTGCCAGTAGTATAGCCCCAAAGGCAGGAAGCTATGGCTACACCTTC.

This chain links TRBV7-2 with TRBJ2-1; D is uncertain. Trimming took off 6 bases at V and 4 bases at J, with 13 bases between the two ends. The CDR3 length is 14 residues. Per germline, CDR1 SGHTA and CDR2 FQGNSA. The CDR3 reads CASSSPTGYNEQFF. For the CDR3, the DNA is TGTGCCAGCAGTTCCCCGACCGGGTACAATGAGCAGTTCTTC.

This rearrangement joins TRBV3-1 (or the pseudogene TRBV3-2) to TRBJ2-5; D is perhaps TRBD1 (6 bases). This CDR3 has 14 amino acids. With 0 bases removed from V and 6 bases from J, the gap between germline ends came to 11 bases. Germline lookup yields CDR1 LGHDT and CDR2 YNNKEL (reference sequence). CDR3 coding DNA: TGTGCCAGCAGCCAAGAGGGATGGGGGCAGACCCAGTACTTC. Amino acid sequence: CASSQEGWGQTQYF.

About this clone itself: At one end, the junction sequence differs from germline, possibly due to a read error. The V and J genes are TRBV5-1 and TRBJ2-5; D is unclear. CDR3 length equals 13 residues. Germline-derived CDR1 and CDR2 are SGHRS and YFSETQ. This chain's CDR3 is CASTLSSQETQYF. The CDR3 coding sequence is TGCGCCAGCACCTTGTCGTCTCAAGAGACCCAGTACTTC.

The V call is TRBV4-2, the J call TRBJ2-7; the D is unclear. Per germline, CDR1 LGHNA and CDR2 YNFKEQ. The V gene lost 0 bases and the J gene lost 4 bases, with 13 bases spanning the gap. This CDR3 has 15 residues. The CDR3 DNA sequence: TGTGCCAGCAGCCAAGATAGAGGTTCGCGTTACGAGCAGTACTTC. It translates to CASSQDRGSRYEQYF.

The gene calls are TRBV7-8 and TRBJ1-2; D is possibly TRBD1 (5 bases). V was shortened by 4 bases and J by 7 bases, with 16 bases between the two germline ends. Germline V gene data show CDR1 as SGHVS and CDR2 as FQNEAQ. The CDR3 loop spans 14 amino acids. The CDR3 loop reads CASSSPWGEGGYTF. The DNA for the CDR3 is TGTGCCAGCAGCTCCCCCTGGGGGGAAGGTGGCTACACCTTC.

The chain is built from TRBV28 and TRBJ2-1, with D maybe TRBD1 (6 bases). Germline CDR1 is MDHEN and CDR2 is SYDVKM. This CDR3 is built from 12 residues. V lost 6 bases and J 10 bases, leaving 13 bases between the germline ends. The CDR3 sequence: CASRRTVWEQFF. CDR3 sequence (DNA): TGTGCCAGCAGACGGACAGTTTGGGAGCAGTTCTTC.

The chain combines TRBV3-1 (or the pseudogene TRBV3-2) with TRBJ1-2; D is ambiguous. This CDR3 comprises 14 residues. From germline, CDR1 is LGHDT and CDR2 YNNKEL (reference sequence). The V end lost 2 bases, the J end lost 3 bases, and 10 bases lay between the germline ends. The CDR3 reads CASSQFGRYYGYTF. Written as DNA, the CDR3 is TGTGCCAGCAGCCAATTTGGTCGGTACTATGGCTACACCTTC.

V gene TRBV27 combines with J gene TRBJ1-2; D might be TRBD1 (6 bases). The germline CDR1 and CDR2 sequences are MNHEY and SMNVEV (reference sequence). The CDR3 consists of 15 residues. V was cut by 6 bases and J by 3 bases, with 17 bases left in between. In nucleotides, the CDR3 is TGTGCCAGCAGCTCAGATCCAGGGGCGGACTATGGCTACACCTTC. It yields the protein CASSSDPGADYGYTF.

This chain connects TRBV4-3 to TRBJ1-3, with 7 nucleotides matching TRBD1. The CDR3 has 17 residues. V trimming: 0 bases; J trimming: 0 bases; junction bases outside the gene matches: 5. The V gene's germline CDR1 is LGHNA and CDR2 YSLEER. The CDR3 coding sequence is TGCGCCAGCAGCCAAGAGGCCAGGGGGAGCTCTGGAAACACCATATATTTT. Encoded protein: CASSQEARGSSGNTIYF.